The 20 T cell receptor beta chains in this list originate from one sample, sequenced in a study of blood T cell repertoires in COVID-19 (dated by TCRdb to the early 2020s). Libraries were made using the immunoSEQ multiplex PCR assay. TCRdb took over this immuneACCESS table, retaining in-frame rearrangements with V and J assigned. Such tables are incomplete; in checked studies, under half of the missing clones stem from an unresolved V gene, and the remainder is unexplained. For this sample the table gives over 80,000 clones, of which around nine tenths were detected only once. Of the sample, 10% is held by the ten largest clones. Sequenced material: peripheral blood. The receptors stem from a man aged 45-65 years with acute or convalescent COVID-19.

As for this clone: Mismatch with germline at one junction end may stem from a read error. The rearrangement links TRBV7-9 to TRBJ2-6, with D hard to call. This CDR3 region has 8 residues. The V gene's germline CDR1 is SEHNR and CDR2 FQNEAQ (reference sequence). CDR3 DNA sequence: TGTGCCAGCAGCTCTTCGGCTTTC. This translates into CASSSSAF. Looking up the rest from reference TRBV7-9 and TRBJ2-6 gives the full variable domain: DTGVSQNPRHKITKRGQNVTFRCDPISEHNRLYWYRQTLGQGPEFLTYFQNEAQLEKSRLLSDRFSAERPKGSFSTLEIQRTEQGDSAMYLCASSSSAFGAGSRLTVL.

This chain joins TRBV10-1 and TRBJ2-7; TRBD1 agrees at 7 bases. The CDR3 is 12 amino acids. V lost 6 bases to trimming and J lost 6 bases; unmatched junction nucleotides: 5. The germline CDR1 and CDR2 sequences are WNHNN and SYGVQD (reference sequence). This CDR3 reads CASSRGSSEQYF. The CDR3 DNA follows: TGCGCCAGCAGCAGGGGGAGCAGCGAGCAGTACTTC.

This clone was observed a handful of times. CDR3 nucleotide sequence: TGTGCCAGCAGCCCCGGGACTCTGAGCAATCAGCCCCAGCATTTT. This gives the protein CASSPGTLSNQPQHF. The chain combines TRBV7-2 with TRBJ1-5; D might be TRBD1 (5 bases). V lost 5 bases and J lost 1, with 12 bases in between. Germline V gene lookup returns CDR1 SGHTA and CDR2 FQGNSA. The CDR3 contains 15 residues.

The chain has TRBV3-1 (or the pseudogene TRBV3-2) and TRBJ2-5; 14 bases line up with TRBD2. V lost 0 bases to trimming and J lost 4 bases; unmatched junction nucleotides: 7. The CDR3 has 18 residues. Germline CDR1 reads LGHDT; CDR2 reads YNNKEL (reference sequence). In DNA form, the CDR3 reads TGTGCCAGCAGCCAAGACGGGACTAGCGGGAGCAGGAGAGAGACCCAGTACTTC. This encodes CASSQDGTSGSRRETQYF.

CDR3 DNA: TGCTCCTCCCTAGGACAGAAATATGGCTACACCTTC. Its protein product is CSSLGQKYGYTF. The chain carries TRBV29-1 and TRBJ1-2; D possibly corresponds to TRBD1 (6 bases). Germline CDR1 reads SQVTM; CDR2 reads ANQGSEA. The CDR3 length is 12 residues.

As to this clone: This same CDR3 is encoded by further DNA sequences in the sample. This chain uses TRBV5-6 with TRBJ1-4; D is ambiguous. In germline, CDR1 is SGHDT, CDR2 YYEEEE. The CDR3 totals 14 residues. The V and J ends lost 0 bases and 3 bases respectively, with 6 bases between them. The CDR3 nucleotides are TGTGCCAGCAGCTTGGGAGGGCCTAATGAAAAACTGTTTTTT. Translating gives CASSLGGPNEKLFF.

The V and J genes are TRBV6-2 or TRBV6-3 and TRBJ1-3; weak D call: TRBD1 (6 bases). This CDR3 has 17 amino acids. Germline V gives CDR1 MNHEY, CDR2 SVGEGT. V was cut by 5 bases and J by 4 bases, with 21 bases left in between. The CDR3 nucleotides read TGTGCCAGCAGTCCCCTATTCGGGGGGCGAAGGGGAAACACCATATATTTT. Residues: CASSPLFGGRRGNTIYF.

The CDR3 reads CASSYAAGITDTQYF. CDR3 DNA: TGTGCCAGCAGTTACGCAGCGGGAATCACAGATACGCAGTATTTT. The genes are TRBV6-5 and TRBJ2-3, with 7 bases fitting TRBD2. CDR3 length: 15 amino acids. J was trimmed by 2 bases and V by 2 bases; bases with no gene match: 4. CDR1 MNHEY and CDR2 SVGAGI come from the germline V gene.

The V call is TRBV25-1, the J call TRBJ1-1; the D gene is possibly TRBD1 (5 bases). Per the germline V gene, CDR1 is MGHDK and CDR2 is SYGVNS. V was clipped by 1 base and J by 0 bases, with 9 bases between them. The length of the CDR3 is 15 residues. The CDR3 nucleotides read TGTGCCAGCAGTGAATTAGGAGGGGTGAACACTGAAGCTTTCTTT. Translated, it gives CASSELGGVNTEAFF.

The chain carries TRBV3-1 (or the pseudogene TRBV3-2) and TRBJ1-1, with 7 bases fitting TRBD1. Germline CDR1 and CDR2: LGHDT and YNNKEL (reference sequence). V gave up 4 bases and J gave up 1 base; unmatched junction bases: 6. The CDR3 sequence is 15 residues long. The CDR3 DNA sequence: TGTGCCAGCAGCCCTGGGGACAGAGCGAACACTGAAGCTTTCTTT. Translating it yields CASSPGDRANTEAFF.

A few counts support this clone. This chain connects TRBV21-1 to TRBJ2-7; no DNA check was done on the table's D call, TRBD2. TRBV21-1 is termed a pseudogene. The CDR3 is made up of 15 amino acids. The CDR3 loop reads CASSKKRGTGYEQYF. The CDR3 DNA is TGTGCCAGCAGCAAAAAAAGAGGTACGGGATACGAGCAGTACTTC.

The V call is TRBV5-1, the J call TRBJ2-5; tentatively, D is TRBD2 (6 bases). V was cut by 2 bases and J by 5 bases, with 25 bases left in between. Germline V gene sequence: CDR1 SGHRS, CDR2 YFSETQ. The CDR3 loop spans 18 amino acids. The CDR3 sequence: CASSLVTGNRGKRETQYF. CDR3 DNA sequence: TGCGCCAGCAGCTTAGTCACGGGTAATCGGGGGAAACGGGAGACCCAGTACTTC. The full variable domain, completed using reference TRBV5-1 and TRBJ2-5, is KAGVTQTPRYLIKTRGQQVTLSCSPISGHRSVSWYQQTPGQGLQFLFEYFSETQRNKGNFPGRFSGRQFSNSRSEMNVSTLELGDSALYLCASSLVTGNRGKRETQYFGPGTRLLVL.

The chain recombines TRBV27 with TRBJ1-2, with TRBD1 matching over 7 bases. Germline V lookup: CDR1 MNHEY, CDR2 SMNVEV (reference sequence). J lost 2 bases, V lost 4 bases, and 7 bases had no gene match. The CDR3 is 15 amino acids. The CDR3 DNA follows: TGTGCCAGCAGTTCCTGGGACAGAAGAAACTATGGCTACACCTTC. Protein product: CASSSWDRRNYGYTF.

This sequence joins TRBV9 and TRBJ2-1, with 10 bases matching TRBD1. The CDR3 consists of 14 residues. V was pared by 3 bases and J by 10 bases, with 7 bases of the junction left unmatched. Germline CDR1 and CDR2: SGDLS and YYNGEE. The CDR3 bases are TGTGCCAGCAGCGCCCGGACAGGGGGAGGAGAGCAGTTCTTC. This translates into CASSARTGGGEQFF.

DNA of the CDR3: TGTGCCAGCAGCCCACAGGGGTCTGGGACTGAAGCTTTCTTT. Translated, it gives CASSPQGSGTEAFF. The chain employs TRBV3-1 (or the pseudogene TRBV3-2) and TRBJ1-1, with 7 bases aligning to TRBD1. V lost 4 bases, J lost 5 bases, and 7 bases stayed unmatched. Germline loops: CDR1 LGHDT, CDR2 YNNKEL (reference sequence). This CDR3 comprises 14 residues.

The gene calls are TRBV5-8 and TRBJ2-1; 9 positions agree with TRBD1. CDR3 size: 14 residues. The germline CDR1 and CDR2 sequences are SGHTS and YDEGEE. The V and J ends lost 4 bases and 10 bases, in that order; junction bases with no gene match: 9. CDR3 coding DNA: TGTGCCAGCAGCCTACAGGGGGCTCTTGGGGAGCAGTTCTTC. Translation gives CASSLQGALGEQFF.

This clone was seen once. The chain carries TRBV7-2 and TRBJ2-7; weak D call: TRBD2 (6 bases). Germline assignment: CDR1 SGHTA and CDR2 FQGNSA. The length of the CDR3 is 14 residues. Trimming shortened V by 4 bases and J by 3 bases, and 13 bases separated the two germline ends. This CDR3 reads CASSSGLEFYEQYF. DNA of the CDR3: TGTGCCAGCAGCTCGGGACTTGAATTCTACGAGCAGTACTTC.

The chain employs TRBV9 and TRBJ2-3; 7 bases map to TRBD1. Germline V CDR1 and CDR2: SGDLS, YYNGEE. Unmatched junction bases numbered 9, after V lost 4 bases and J lost 4 bases. CDR3 length equals 15 residues. The CDR3 sequence is CASSPRDRVPDTQYF. In nucleotides, the CDR3 is TGTGCCAGCAGCCCTCGGGACAGAGTGCCAGATACGCAGTATTTT.

The rearrangement links TRBV7-2 to TRBJ2-1, with TRBD1 identical over 8 bases. Germline values: CDR1 SGHTA, CDR2 FQGNSA. The CDR3 is 14 residues long. The V gene end was trimmed by 6 bases and the J gene end by 5 bases; junction bases not matched to a gene: 6. The CDR3 here is CASSSRTGNNEQFF. For the CDR3, the DNA is TGTGCCAGCAGTTCTCGGACAGGGAACAATGAGCAGTTCTTC.

V is TRBV5-4 and J is TRBJ2-7; a possible D gene is TRBD2 (6 bases). Germline CDR1 reads SGHNT; CDR2 reads YYREEE (reference sequence). This CDR3 region has 15 residues. Deletions cut 1 base from V and 2 bases from J, with 13 bases between. DNA for the CDR3: TGTGCCAGCAGCTTGCTCCTAGCGAATCCCTACGAGCAGTACTTC. Translating gives CASSLLLANPYEQYF.